This is a list of T cell receptor beta chains from one sample in a study of T cell repertoires and HLA-DP antigens. Their antigens are not known. The method was immunoSEQ multiplex PCR; TCRdb's version includes in-frame clones alone and lacks a portion of them. The data hold approximately 86,000 clones, with approximately 86% observed a single time. The material sequenced was CD4+ T cells from PBMCs. These receptors all come from a man in his fifties or sixties in good health and CMV-seronegative. Each CDR3 is given with its conserved first and last residue. A D gene is named only where the DNA matches it firmly. The size entry is marked missing in some rows and otherwise reads once, few, many or a size class.

size	V	D	J	CDR3	DNA
NA	TRBV18	NA	TRBJ1-1	CASSEGLNTEAFF	TGTGCCAGCTCAGAGGGCTTGAACACTGAAGCTTTCTTT
NA	TRBV19	NA	TRBJ1-5	CASTGQSRNQPQHF	TGTGCCAGTACCGGACAGAGCCGCAATCAGCCCCAGCATTTT
once	TRBV7-6	NA	TRBJ1-2	CASTNPAGDGYTF	TGTGCCAGCACCAACCCCGCGGGGGATGGCTACACCTTC
NA	TRBV19	NA	TRBJ2-3	CASTKGGSGAHDTQYF	TGTGCCAGTACTAAAGGGGGAAGCGGGGCACACGATACGCAGTATTTT
NA	TRBV6-5	NA	TRBJ2-7	CASSGRSSYEQYF	TGTGCCAGCAGTGGACGGTCCTCCTACGAGCAGTACTTC
NA	TRBV7-9	NA	TRBJ2-5	CASSLTPETQYF	TGTGCCAGCAGCTTAACCCCCGAGACCCAGTACTTC
NA	TRBV2	NA	TRBJ1-2	CASRRQGGTYGYTF	TGTGCCAGCCGGCGCCAGGGTGGTACCTATGGCTACACCTTC
NA	TRBV11-2	NA	TRBJ2-1	CASSLDEEQFF	TGTGCCAGCAGCTTAGACGAGGAGCAGTTCTTC
NA	TRBV18	NA	TRBJ2-5	CASSPPGSPQETQYF	TGTGCCAGCTCACCACCGGGAAGCCCCCAAGAGACCCAGTACTTC
NA	TRBV19	NA	TRBJ1-2	CASSGRQTDSYGYTF	TGTGCCAGTAGCGGGCGTCAGACTGATAGCTATGGCTACACCTTC
NA	TRBV29-1	NA	TRBJ2-2	CSVYGGPNTGELFF	TGCAGCGTTTACGGGGGACCGAACACCGGGGAGCTGTTTTTT
NA	TRBV7-2	NA	TRBJ1-5	CASSFQGSNQPQHF	TGTGCCAGCAGCTTCCAGGGTAGCAATCAGCCCCAGCATTTT
NA	TRBV5-4	TRBD2	TRBJ2-1	CASRYSGRAYNEQFF	TGTGCCAGCAGATACTCTGGGAGGGCCTACAATGAGCAGTTCTTC
NA	TRBV6-6	NA	TRBJ2-3	CASLIPQAGSTDTQYF	TGTGCCAGCTTAATCCCTCAAGCGGGTAGCACAGATACGCAGTATTTT
NA	TRBV7-7	TRBD1	TRBJ2-5	CASSKNTGGRETQYF	TGTGCTAGCAGCAAAAACACAGGGGGCCGGGAGACCCAGTACTTC
NA	TRBV2	NA	TRBJ2-7	CASSESRGHEQYF	TGTGCCAGCAGTGAAAGCAGGGGCCACGAGCAGTACTTC
NA	TRBV7-8	NA	TRBJ2-2	CASSLLQGVGGELFF	TGTGCCAGCAGCTTACTGCAGGGAGTAGGCGGGGAGCTGTTTTTT
NA	TRBV11-2	TRBD2	TRBJ2-1	CASSETSGGRLNEQFF	TGTGCCAGCAGCGAGACTAGCGGAGGAAGGTTAAATGAGCAGTTCTTC
NA	TRBV15	TRBD2	TRBJ2-7	CATSRDLAGAYEQYF	TGTGCCACCAGCAGAGATCTAGCGGGAGCATACGAGCAGTACTTC
NA	TRBV5-5	NA	TRBJ1-5	CASSLDDRYNQPQHF	TGTGCCAGCAGCTTGGATGATCGATATAATCAGCCCCAGCATTTT
NA	TRBV28	TRBD1	TRBJ1-4	CASSLSGQGLNEKLFF	TGTGCCAGCAGTTTATCCGGACAGGGACTTAATGAAAAACTGTTTTTT
NA	TRBV5-1	TRBD2	TRBJ2-3	CASSMEGLAGGTDTQYF	TGCGCCAGCAGCATGGAGGGACTAGCGGGGGGAACAGATACGCAGTATTTT
NA	TRBV4-3	NA	TRBJ1-6	CASSQDRADNSPLHF	TGCGCCAGCAGCCAAGACAGGGCCGATAATTCACCCCTCCACTTT
NA	TRBV7-2	TRBD2	TRBJ2-7	CASSFGGTSGRAYEQYF	TGTGCCAGCAGCTTCGGGGGGACTAGCGGGAGGGCCTACGAGCAGTACTTC
NA	TRBV6-7	NA	TRBJ2-5	CASSRTRGIFQETQYF	TGTGCCAGCAGCCGCACAAGAGGGATTTTCCAAGAGACCCAGTACTTC
NA	TRBV2	NA	TRBJ2-3	CASSIETSSTDTQYF	TGTGCCAGCAGTATAGAGACTTCTAGCACAGATACGCAGTATTTT
NA	TRBV27	NA	TRBJ2-7	CASRPSGGLKNEQYF	TGTGCCAGCAGGCCCTCGGGCGGTCTCAAAAACGAGCAGTACTTC
few	TRBV2	NA	TRBJ2-7	CASSKGQNRYEQYF	TGTGCCAGCAGTAAAGGCCAGAACAGGTACGAGCAGTACTTC
NA	TRBV29-1	NA	TRBJ2-7	CSGRLGPYEQYF	TGCAGCGGAAGGCTGGGTCCCTACGAGCAGTACTTC
few	TRBV10-2	NA	TRBJ1-4	CASSETGRSNEKLFF	TGCGCCAGCAGTGAGACAGGGCGCTCTAATGAAAAACTGTTTTTT
NA	TRBV7-2	NA	TRBJ2-1	CASSLFGNFNEQFF	TGTGCCAGCAGCCTTTTCGGGAACTTCAATGAGCAGTTCTTC
few	TRBV6-1	NA	TRBJ1-2	CASRMVSNYGYTF	TGTGCCAGCAGGATGGTTTCTAACTATGGCTACACCTTC
NA	TRBV5-1	TRBD1	TRBJ2-7	CASSYGQGEQYF	TGCGCCAGCAGCTACGGACAGGGGGAGCAGTACTTC
NA	TRBV4-1	NA	TRBJ1-4	CASSRKGLQLSNEKLFF	TGCGCCAGCAGCCGTAAGGGACTCCAGCTCTCAAATGAAAAACTGTTTTTT
NA	TRBV4-3	NA	TRBJ2-3	CASSPSNVADTQYF	TGCGCCAGCAGCCCGTCGAACGTTGCGGATACGCAGTATTTT
NA	TRBV6-4	TRBD1	TRBJ2-5	CASSGRDRVKETQYF	TGTGCCAGCAGTGGCCGGGACAGAGTCAAAGAGACCCAGTACTTC
NA	TRBV5-1	TRBD1	TRBJ2-7	CASSRDRDYYEQYF	TGCGCCAGCAGCAGGGACAGGGATTATTACGAGCAGTACTTC
NA	TRBV5-1	NA	TRBJ2-7	CASSLESPLRNEQYF	TGCGCCAGCAGCTTGGAATCCCCCCTTCGGAACGAGCAGTACTTC
NA	TRBV29-1	NA	TRBJ2-4	CSVEIAKNIQYF	TGCAGCGTTGAAATAGCCAAAAACATTCAGTACTTC
NA	TRBV21-1	NA	TRBJ1-5	CASSTSGSNQPQHF	TGTGCCAGCAGCACTTCGGGTTCCAATCAGCCCCAGCATTTT
NA	TRBV30	TRBD2	TRBJ2-3	CAWSVLAGGLETQYF	TGTGCCTGGAGTGTATTAGCGGGGGGGCTGGAAACGCAGTATTTT
NA	TRBV4-3	NA	TRBJ1-1	CASSQEGRGTEAFF	TGCGCCAGCAGTCAAGAGGGGCGAGGTACTGAAGCTTTCTTT
few	TRBV27	NA	TRBJ1-4	CASTNTGFGGTATNEKLFF	TGTGCCAGCACGAATACAGGTTTCGGGGGAACTGCAACTAATGAAAAACTGTTTTTT
NA	TRBV5-1	NA	TRBJ2-2	CASSLLVVTGELFF	TGCGCCAGCAGCTTGTTAGTCGTCACCGGGGAGCTGTTTTTT
NA	TRBV5-4	TRBD1	TRBJ2-1	CASSLGGQGVSQYNEQFF	TGTGCCAGCAGCTTGGGGGGACAGGGGGTCTCACAATACAATGAGCAGTTCTTC
NA	TRBV11-2	TRBD2	TRBJ2-3	CASSLRGGLDTQYF	TGTGCCAGCAGCTTGCGGGGGGGCTTAGATACGCAGTATTTT
NA	TRBV7-7	TRBD2	TRBJ2-5	CASSRGGAQYF	TGTGCTAGCAGCCGGGGGGGGGCCCAGTACTTC
NA	TRBV15	NA	TRBJ1-1	CATSREHRNTEAFF	TGTGCCACCAGCAGAGAACACAGGAACACTGAAGCTTTCTTT
NA	TRBV11-1	TRBD2	TRBJ2-7	CASSLRAGGNYEQYF	TGTGCCAGCAGCCTCAGAGCGGGAGGGAATTACGAGCAGTACTTC
NA	TRBV23-1	TRBD1	TRBJ1-2	CARVRRDRANYGYTF	TGCGCCAGAGTCCGACGGGACAGGGCTAACTATGGCTACACCTTC
NA	TRBV18	NA	TRBJ1-1	CASSLQGEAFF	TGTGCCAGCTCACTACAGGGTGAAGCTTTCTTT
NA	TRBV4-2	NA	TRBJ1-3	CASSQTQAGNTIYF	TGTGCCAGCAGCCAAACTCAGGCAGGAAACACCATATATTTT
once	TRBV2	TRBD2	TRBJ2-2	CASRTGGDTGELFF	TGTGCCAGCCGGACGGGGGGGGACACCGGGGAGCTGTTTTTT